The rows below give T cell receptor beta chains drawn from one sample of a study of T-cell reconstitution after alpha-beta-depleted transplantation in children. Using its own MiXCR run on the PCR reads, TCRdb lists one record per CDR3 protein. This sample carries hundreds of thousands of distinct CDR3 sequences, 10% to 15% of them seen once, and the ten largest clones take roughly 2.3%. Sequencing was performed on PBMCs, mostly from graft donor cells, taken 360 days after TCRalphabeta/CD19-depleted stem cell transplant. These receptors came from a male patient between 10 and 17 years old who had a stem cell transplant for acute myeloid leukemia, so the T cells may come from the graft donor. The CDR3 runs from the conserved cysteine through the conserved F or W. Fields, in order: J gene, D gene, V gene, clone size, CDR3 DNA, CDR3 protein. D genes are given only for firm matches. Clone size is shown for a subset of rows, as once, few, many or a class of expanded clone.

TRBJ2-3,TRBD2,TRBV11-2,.,TGTGCCAGCAGCTTCATAGCGGGAGGGCCTACAGATACGCAGTATTTT,CASSFIAGGPTDTQYF
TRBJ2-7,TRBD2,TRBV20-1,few,TGCAGTGCTAGAGATTCGGCTAGCGGGAGGATAAGGGGAGAGCAGTACTTC,CSARDSASGRIRGEQYF
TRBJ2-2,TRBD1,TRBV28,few,TGTGCCAGCAGTTTAGCCAGGGGGCATGGCACCGGGGAGCTGTTTTTT,CASSLARGHGTGELFF
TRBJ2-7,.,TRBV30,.,TGTGCCACGGGGGTCCAGGGGTCCCCCTACGAGCAGTACTTC,CATGVQGSPYEQYF
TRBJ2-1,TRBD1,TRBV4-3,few,TGCGCCAGCAGCCAAGCGGACAGGAAAGATGAGCAGTTCTTC,CASSQADRKDEQFF
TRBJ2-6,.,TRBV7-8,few,TGTGCCAGCAGCAAACAGAGCTCTGGGGCCAACGTCCTGACTTTC,CASSKQSSGANVLTF
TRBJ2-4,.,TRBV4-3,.,TGCGCCAGCAGCCGGGAGGCCAAAAACATTCAGTACTTC,CASSREAKNIQYF
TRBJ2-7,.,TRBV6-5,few,TGTGCCAGCAATTCCTGGGGAGACTCCTACGAGCAGTACTTC,CASNSWGDSYEQYF
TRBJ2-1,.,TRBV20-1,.,TGCAGTGCTTTAAGGGGTAACAATGAGCAGTTCTTC,CSALRGNNEQFF
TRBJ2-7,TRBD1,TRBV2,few,TGTGCCAGCAGAAACCCCGGACAGGGGCATCTTCCACCCTACGAGCAGTACTTC,CASRNPGQGHLPPYEQYF
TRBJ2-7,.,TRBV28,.,TGTGCCAGCAGTTTCCCAGCGGCTAGCTCCTACGAGCAGTACTTC,CASSFPAASSYEQYF
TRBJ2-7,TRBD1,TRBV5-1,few,TGCGCCAGCCGCATCCTACAGGGGCCCCACGAGCAGTACTTC,CASRILQGPHEQYF
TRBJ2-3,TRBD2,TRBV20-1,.,TGCAGTGCTTTTTCCGGGACTAGCGGCACAGATACGCAGTATTTT,CSAFSGTSGTDTQYF
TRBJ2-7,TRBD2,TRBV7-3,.,TGTGCCAGCAGCTCTGGACTAGCGGGAGATATGGAGCAGTACTTC,CASSSGLAGDMEQYF
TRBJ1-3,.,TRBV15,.,TGTGCCACCAGCAGAGATATCGGGTCCTCTGGAAACACCATATATTTT,CATSRDIGSSGNTIYF
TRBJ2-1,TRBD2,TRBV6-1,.,TGTGCCAGCAGTCTCCGACAGGGACTAGCGGGGCGTAATGAGCAGTTCTTC,CASSLRQGLAGRNEQFF
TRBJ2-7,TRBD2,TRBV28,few,TGTGCCAGCGGCCGTGGCGGGACTACTAACTACGAGCAGTACTTC,CASGRGGTTNYEQYF
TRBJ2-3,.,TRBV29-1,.,TGCAGCGTTGAGGGGTTAAACCGGGGTACGCAGTATTTT,CSVEGLNRGTQYF
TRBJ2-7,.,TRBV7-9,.,TGTGCCAGCAGCTTAGAGACCTACAGTTACGAGCAGTACTTC,CASSLETYSYEQYF
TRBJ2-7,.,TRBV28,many,TGTGCCAGCAGTTTATCCAGGGTCCACGAGCAGTACTTC,CASSLSRVHEQYF
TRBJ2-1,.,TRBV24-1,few,TGTGCCACCAGTGATTCACTCCGTTACAATGAGCAGTTCTTC,CATSDSLRYNEQFF
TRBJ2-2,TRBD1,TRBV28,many,TGTGCCAGCAGTTTGCCCCGGACAGGAGCGAACACCGGGGAGCTGTTTTTT,CASSLPRTGANTGELFF
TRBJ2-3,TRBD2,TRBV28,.,TGTGCCAGCAAGTTGGCGGGAGGTTTGACGCAGTATTTT,CASKLAGGLTQYF
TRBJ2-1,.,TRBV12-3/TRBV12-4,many,TGTGCCAGCAGTAGGGGGGGAGGGTCCTACAATGAGCAGTTCTTC,CASSRGGGSYNEQFF
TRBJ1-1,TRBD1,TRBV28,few,TGTGCCACTTACAGGGGGTTGGGTACTGAAGCTTTCTTT,CATYRGLGTEAFF
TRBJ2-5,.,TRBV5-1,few,TGCGCCAGCAGCTTGGTCCGACAGGCCCAAGAGACCCAGTACTTC,CASSLVRQAQETQYF
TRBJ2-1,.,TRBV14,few,TGTGCCAGCAGCCAAGAGGCCCTAGCCTACAATGAGCAGTTCTTC,CASSQEALAYNEQFF
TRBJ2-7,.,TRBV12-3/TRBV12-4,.,TGTGCCAGCAGTTTTCTCGACTACGAGCAGTACTTC,CASSFLDYEQYF
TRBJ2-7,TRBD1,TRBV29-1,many,TGCAGCGTCCTGGACAGGTTGAAACTCTACGAGCAGTACTTC,CSVLDRLKLYEQYF
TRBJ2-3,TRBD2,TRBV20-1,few,TGCAGTGCTAGAGCCCTAGCTTGGGGGGGTACAAATACGCAGTATTTT,CSARALAWGGTNTQYF
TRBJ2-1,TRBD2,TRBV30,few,TGTGCCTGGAGTGTTTCTAGCGGGAGGGAAGGGTTCTTC,CAWSVSSGREGFF
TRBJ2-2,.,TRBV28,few,TGTGCCAGCAGCCTTCTGCGGACCACCGGGGAGCTGTTTTTT,CASSLLRTTGELFF
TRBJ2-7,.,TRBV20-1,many,TGCAGTGCTGACGCCCCCGGGAACTTC,CSADAPGNF
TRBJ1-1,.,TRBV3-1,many,TGTGCCAGCAGCCAAGAAACGCAGGGTGAAGCTTTCTTT,CASSQETQGEAFF
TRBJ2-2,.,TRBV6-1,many,TGTGCCAGCAGCGGACCTATAGCCGGAACCGGGGAGCTGTTTTTT,CASSGPIAGTGELFF
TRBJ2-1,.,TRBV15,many,TGTGCCACCGCGGACAGCACATCCTACAATGAGCAGTTCTTC,CATADSTSYNEQFF
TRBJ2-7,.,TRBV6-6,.,TGTGCCAGCAGTTCCTTGGGGGTCTACGAGCAGTACTTC,CASSSLGVYEQYF
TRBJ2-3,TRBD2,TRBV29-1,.,TGCAGCGTTGTACTAGCGGGACGAGCGGATACGCAGTATTTT,CSVVLAGRADTQYF
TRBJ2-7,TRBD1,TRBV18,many,TGTGCCAGCTCTCCCTTGGGGACAGTCTCCTACGAGCAGTACTTC,CASSPLGTVSYEQYF